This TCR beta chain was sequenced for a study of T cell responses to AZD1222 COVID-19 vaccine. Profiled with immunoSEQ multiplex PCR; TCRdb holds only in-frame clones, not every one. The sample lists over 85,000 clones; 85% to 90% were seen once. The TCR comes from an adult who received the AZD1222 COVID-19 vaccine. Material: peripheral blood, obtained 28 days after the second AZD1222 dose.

CDR3 bases: TGTGCCAGTAGTATGGGGGCTGCAACTAATGAAAAACTGTTTTTT. Its translation: CASSMGAATNEKLFF. The rearrangement joins TRBV19 to TRBJ1-4; TRBD1 might be the D (6 bases). The CDR3 is 15 residues long. The V and J ends lost 3 bases and 0 bases respectively, with 8 bases between them. Germline CDR1 LNHDA, CDR2 SQIVND (reference sequence).